This T cell receptor (beta chain) was sequenced during a study of shared clonotypes between healthy human individuals. Across the whole study: A donor's plate count was three for CD4 naive and three for CD4 memory; CD8 naive had two and CD8 memory one.

Whole-study results and caveats: Relative to memory subsets, naive subsets generally showed larger estimated richness.

With regard to this clone: Its cognate antigen is unknown.

The protocol was immunoSEQ multiplex PCR, while the TCRdb copy is restricted to in-frame clones and leaves out a portion. The table has about 1.1 million clones, about 80% seen once. The receptor was isolated from a man aged 18 to 29 in good health. Some clones in this sample may be carry-over from other donors' samples. What was sequenced was memory CD4+ T cells from PBMCs. Specified subset: CD45RA-negative fraction.

CDR3 residues: CASSPRPGQGYEQYF. CDR3 sequence (DNA): TGTGCCAGCAGTCCTAGACCGGGACAGGGCTACGAGCAGTACTTC. The V gene is TRBV6-6, the J gene TRBJ2-7, with TRBD1 identical over 9 bases. CDR3 length equals 15 residues. J lost 3 bases, V lost 5 bases, and 8 bases had no gene match. Looked up from germline, CDR1 is MNHNY and CDR2 is SVGAGI (reference sequence).